This paragraph reports one T cell receptor (beta chain). Antigen specificity is unknown. The germline V gene encodes CDR1 MNHEY and CDR2 SMNVEV (reference sequence). This CDR3 has 15 residues. Trimming cost V 6 bases and J 2 bases, with 16 bases left between them. Only patients with spare fresh-frozen tumor and over two years of follow-up were included. The method was immunoSEQ multiplex PCR; TCRdb's version includes in-frame clones alone and lacks a portion of them. This table holds tens of thousands of clones, about 80% found once. The sample belongs to a study of glioma-infiltrating T cells after dendritic cell vaccination. Findings and limits, study-wide: Only a small number of patients had complete blood and tumor samples. TCR clonality showed no direct relationship with survival. Estimated pretreatment TIL content predicted outcome after dendritic cell vaccination.

The receptor was isolated from a human donor with glioblastoma. The sequencing here drew on blood, taken before dendritic cell vaccination. The chain has TRBV27 and TRBJ2-5; TRBD2 might be the D (7 bases). DNA of the CDR3: TGTGCCAGCAGCCGGGGGGCTAGCGGACAAGAGACCCAGTACTTC. The encoded protein is CASSRGASGQETQYF.